This note documents a single T cell receptor beta chain sequence. The germline gives CDR1 SGHNT, CDR2 YENEEA. The CDR3 loop spans 15 amino acids. With V trimmed by 3 bases and J by 8 bases, 13 bases remained unmatched. This record comes from a study of control samples from healthy donors and cancer patients. Assay: immunoSEQ multiplex PCR; the TCRdb copy retains only in-frame clones and omits some. The data hold about 120,000 clones, with about 91% observed a single time. The TCR originated in a middle-aged man in good health. The chain couples TRBV11-3 to TRBJ2-7; 7 bases map to TRBD1. Sequencing used blood. CDR3 in amino acids: CASSFSGTDPTQQYF. The DNA for the CDR3 is TGTGCCAGCAGCTTTTCCGGGACAGACCCTACCCAGCAGTACTTC. Looking up the rest from reference TRBV11-3 and TRBJ2-7 gives the full variable domain: EAGVVQSPRYKIIEKKQPVAFWCNPISGHNTLYWYLQNLGQGPELLIRYENEEAVDDSQLPKDRFSAERLKGVDSTLKIQPAELGDSAVYLCASSFSGTDPTQQYFGPGTRLTVT.